The clone carrying this T cell receptor (beta chain) has only a few counts. Its specificity is unknown. This sample is part of a study of beta chain features in type 1 diabetes. Study-wide points: The study found that naive, central memory and Treg TCRB repertoires appeared more similar in patients than in healthy donors. Whether HLA type affects TCRB rearrangement stayed undetermined in the present work.

Germline V gene sequence: CDR1 MDHEN, CDR2 SYDVKM. This CDR3 region has 15 residues. V was pared by 5 bases and J by 8 bases, with 13 bases of the junction left unmatched. The whole isolated RNA underwent reverse transcription, so sequencing captured expressed TCRB transcripts. This table comes from immunoSEQ multiplex PCR, and its TCRdb copy is limited to in-frame clones, with some not included. The repertoire consists of fewer than 150,000 clones, with less than 8.5% occurring once and the leading ten covering about 1.3%. Sorted CD4+ subsets: naive, central memory, regulatory, stem cell-like memory (CD45RO/CCR7/CD25/CD127/CD95/CD27 panel).

This chain uses TRBV28 with TRBJ2-7, with 9 nucleotides matching TRBD1. This TCR derives from a woman aged 25 to 45 in good health. Sequencing was done on a sample of central memory CD4+ T cells from blood. The CDR3 DNA sequence: TGTGCCAGCAGTCCAGGCGGGACAGGGATTAGTAAGCAGTACTTC. It translates to CASSPGGTGISKQYF. Variable domain in full (rest from reference TRBV28 and TRBJ2-7): DVKVTQSSRYLVKRTGEKVFLECVQDMDHENMFWYRQDPGLGLRLIYFSYDVKMKEKGDIPEGYSVSREKKERFSLILESASTNQTSMYLCASSPGGTGISKQYFGPGTRLTVT.